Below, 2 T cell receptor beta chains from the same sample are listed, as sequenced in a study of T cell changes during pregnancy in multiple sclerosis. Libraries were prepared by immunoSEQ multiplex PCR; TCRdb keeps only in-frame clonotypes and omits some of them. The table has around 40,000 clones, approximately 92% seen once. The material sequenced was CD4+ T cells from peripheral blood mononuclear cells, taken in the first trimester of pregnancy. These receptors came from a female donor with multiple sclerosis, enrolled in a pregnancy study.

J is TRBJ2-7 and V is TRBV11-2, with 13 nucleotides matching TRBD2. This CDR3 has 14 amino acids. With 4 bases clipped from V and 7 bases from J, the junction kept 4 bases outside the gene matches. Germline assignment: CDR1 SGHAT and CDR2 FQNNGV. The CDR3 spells CASSSGLAGVEQYF. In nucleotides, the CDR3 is TGTGCCAGCAGCTCCGGACTAGCGGGAGTGGAGCAGTACTTC.

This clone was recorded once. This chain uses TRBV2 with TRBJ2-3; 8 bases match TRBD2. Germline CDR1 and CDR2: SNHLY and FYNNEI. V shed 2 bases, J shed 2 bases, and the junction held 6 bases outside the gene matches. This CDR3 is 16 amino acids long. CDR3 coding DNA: TGTGCCAGCAGTGAATCGGGACTAGAAAACACAGATACGCAGTATTTT. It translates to CASSESGLENTDTQYF.